This T cell receptor beta chain was obtained from a study of blood T cell repertoires in COVID-19. This CDR3 is built from 15 residues. From germline, CDR1 is MNHNY and CDR2 SVGAGI (reference sequence). Trimming left V 2 bases short and J 1 base short, with 12 bases between. The data were produced by immunoSEQ multiplex PCR, yet TCRdb's version contains in-frame clones alone and is incomplete. Of about 74,000 clones listed, around 76% are singletons. V gene TRBV6-6 combines with J gene TRBJ2-7; possible D gene TRBD1, 6 bases. Sequenced material: peripheral blood. This TCR was sampled from a man between 65 and 79 years old with active or convalescent COVID-19. DNA of the CDR3: TGTGCCAGCAGTTACCAGGGGTTAAGATCCTACGAGCAGTACTTC. This translates into CASSYQGLRSYEQYF.